This TCR beta chain was obtained from a study of cytomegalovirus exposure and HLA in healthy donors. On this clone: The antigen is undetermined. The conserved phenylalanine or tryptophan normally closing the CDR3 is absent here, so this likely arose from a read error.

General study findings and limits: Among TCR beta chains of equal frequency, HLA-associated ones were more clonally expanded in a later analysis. Exclusion applied to some V segments, including TRBV6-2 and TRBV6-3, as they were indistinguishable.

This PCR relied on a set of 60 Vbeta primers and 13 Jbeta primers. Using immunoSEQ multiplex PCR, the repertoire was profiled, and TCRdb retains in-frame clones only, with some absent. The table has around 110,000 clones, just over 70% seen once; the top ten hold 0.65% to 0.85%. V lost 1 base, J lost 4 bases, and 19 bases lay in between. Per germline, CDR1 MNHNS and CDR2 SASEGT. This CDR3 spans 17 amino acids. The chain joins TRBV6-1 to TRBJ1-2; no definite D call. Input material: PBMCs. This TCR came from a boy younger than 18 in good health and CMV-seronegative. The CDR3 sequence is CASSEGHLVGYLYGYTV. Here the CDR3 DNA reads TGTGCCAGCAGTGAAGGTCACCTAGTTGGTTACCTCTATGGCTACACCGTC.